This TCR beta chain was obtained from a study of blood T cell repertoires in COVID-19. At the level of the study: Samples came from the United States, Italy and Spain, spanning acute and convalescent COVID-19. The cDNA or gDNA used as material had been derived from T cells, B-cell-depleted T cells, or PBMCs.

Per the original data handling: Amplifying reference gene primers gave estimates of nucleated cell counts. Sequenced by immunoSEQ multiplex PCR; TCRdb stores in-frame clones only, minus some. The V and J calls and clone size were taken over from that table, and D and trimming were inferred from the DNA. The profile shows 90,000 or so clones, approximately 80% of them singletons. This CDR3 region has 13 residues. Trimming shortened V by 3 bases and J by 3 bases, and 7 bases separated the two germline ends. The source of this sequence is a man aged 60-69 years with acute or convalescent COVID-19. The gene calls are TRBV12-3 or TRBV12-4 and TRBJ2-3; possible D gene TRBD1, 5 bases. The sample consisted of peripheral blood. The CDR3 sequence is CASSFRDTDTQYF. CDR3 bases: TGTGCCAGCAGTTTCAGGGATACAGATACGCAGTATTTT.